These 28 T cell receptor beta chains came from one sample sequenced in a study of T-cell memory formation after mild COVID-19. MiXCR was run by TCRdb on the 5' RACE reads, yielding one entry per CDR3 protein. The data contain about 430,000 distinct CDR3 sequences, 20% to 30% of them singletons. The sequenced material came from PBMCs or a T cell subset sorted from them (not recorded which). The receptors stem from an adult woman who had mild COVID-19 (a few samples of this study predate the infection). Cell type and time point are not known.

This clonotype turned up a few times. The genes are TRBV2 and TRBJ1-1; weak D call: TRBD1 (6 bases). Deletions cut 8 bases from V and 7 bases from J, with 23 bases between. From germline, CDR1 is SNHLY and CDR2 FYNNEI. The CDR3 consists of 15 residues. As DNA, the CDR3 is TGTGCCAGCTCAGCTTCGACAGGTTTGCAAGGTGAAGCTTTCTTT. Translating gives CASSASTGLQGEAFF.

The chain has TRBV7-9 and TRBJ2-7, with 7 bases aligning to TRBD2. The CDR3 covers 13 residues. CDR1 is SEHNR, CDR2 FQNEAQ, per germline (reference sequence). V lost 5 bases, J lost 9 bases, and 10 bases stayed unmatched. CDR3: CASSQGLEGVQYF. In nucleotides, the CDR3 is TGTGCCAGCAGCCAAGGACTAGAGGGTGTGCAGTACTTC.

This clonotype was detected only a few times. The V call is TRBV2, the J call TRBJ2-3, with 9 bases fitting TRBD1. This CDR3 is 13 amino acids long. Unmatched junction bases numbered 4, after V lost 6 bases and J lost 6 bases. The germline V gene encodes CDR1 SNHLY and CDR2 FYNNEI. The CDR3 DNA sequence: TGTGCCAGCAGGGGACAGGGCCCGGATACGCAGTATTTT. Its translation: CASRGQGPDTQYF.

The J gene is TRBJ1-2, the V gene TRBV6-6; D is unresolved. Trimming left V 3 bases short and J 4 bases short, with 9 bases between. CDR1 and CDR2 (germline): MNHNY, SVGAGI (reference sequence). The CDR3 is 13 residues long. The chain's CDR3 is CASSYGDPYGYTF. CDR3 bases: TGTGCCAGCAGTTATGGGGATCCCTATGGCTACACCTTC.

This clonotype appeared a few times. V usage is TRBV5-5 and J usage is TRBJ2-3; a weak D match, TRBD1 (5 bases). V was cut by 0 bases and J by 3 bases, with 11 bases left in between. CDR1 and CDR2 from the germline V gene are SGHKS and YYEKEE (reference sequence). CDR3 length equals 15 residues. Here the CDR3 DNA reads TGTGCCAGCAGCTTGGAAAAGGGGATAACAGATACGCAGTATTTT. Its protein is CASSLEKGITDTQYF.

This clonotype was seen only a few times. The chain is built from TRBV12-3 or TRBV12-4 and TRBJ2-7; 9 bases align to TRBD2. The CDR3 is 14 residues long. The V segment lost 10 bases and the J segment 3 bases; nucleotides outside the gene matches: 10. Written as DNA, the CDR3 is TGTGCCACCGACTGGGGACTAGCCCTCTACGAGCAGTACTTC. It encodes CATDWGLALYEQYF.

The V call is TRBV3-1, the J call TRBJ2-7; D unresolved. This CDR3 is 14 amino acids long. Deletions cut 3 bases from V and 1 base from J, with 10 bases between. Germline CDR1 reads LGHDT; CDR2 reads YNNKEL (reference sequence). CDR3 amino acids: CASSQGVLSYEQYF. CDR3 nucleotides: TGTGCCAGCAGCCAGGGTGTCCTATCCTACGAGCAGTACTTC.

V usage is TRBV7-9 and J usage is TRBJ2-1; D not certain. V was cut by 3 bases and J by 6 bases, with 9 bases left in between. Germline CDR1 and CDR2: SEHNR and FQNEAQ (reference sequence). The CDR3 runs 13 residues. The CDR3 DNA follows: TGTGCCAGCAGCTTTTTGGTCGGCAATGAGCAGTTCTTC. This gives the protein CASSFLVGNEQFF.

This clonotype was detected a few times. The chain carries TRBV9 and TRBJ2-7, with D unclear. V was trimmed by 0 bases and J by 6 bases, leaving 10 bases between them. The germline gives CDR1 SGDLS, CDR2 YYNGEE. This CDR3 comprises 13 residues. In nucleotides, the CDR3 is TGTGCCAGCAGCGTAGGCCAGGCTACCGAGCAGTACTTC. The encoded protein is CASSVGQATEQYF. Full variable domain (outside the CDR3, taken from reference TRBV9 and TRBJ2-7): DSGVTQTPKHLITATGQRVTLRCSPRSGDLSVYWYQQSLDQGLQFLIQYYNGEERAKGNILERFSAQQFPDLHSELNLSSLELGDSALYFCASSVGQATEQYFGPGTRLTVT.

The chain carries TRBV5-1 and TRBJ1-6; TRBD1 matches at 7 bases. This CDR3 is built from 15 residues. V trimming: 1 base; J trimming: 5 bases; junction bases outside the gene matches: 3. Germline CDR1 SGHRS, CDR2 YFSETQ. The CDR3 DNA reads as TGCGCCAGCAGCTTGATCACAGGGGATAATTCACCCCTCCACTTT. It specifies CASSLITGDNSPLHF.

The chain has TRBV7-9 and TRBJ2-7; 11 nucleotides match TRBD2. J gave up 3 bases and V 0 bases, and 7 bases lay outside the gene matches. Per the germline V gene, CDR1 is SEHNR and CDR2 is FQNEAQ (reference sequence). CDR3 length: 17 amino acids. CDR3 sequence: CASSLAPTSGDHYEQYF. DNA for the CDR3: TGTGCCAGCAGCTTAGCCCCGACTAGCGGGGATCACTACGAGCAGTACTTC. Supplemented by reference TRBV7-9 and TRBJ2-7, the full variable domain reads DTGVSQNPRHKITKRGQNVTFRCDPISEHNRLYWYRQTLGQGPEFLTYFQNEAQLEKSRLLSDRFSAERPKGSFSTLEIQRTEQGDSAMYLCASSLAPTSGDHYEQYFGPGTRLTVT.

The chain employs TRBV19 and TRBJ1-1, with 12 bases that match TRBD1. CDR3 size: 13 residues. The germline CDR1 and CDR2 sequences are LNHDA and SQIVND (reference sequence). V was clipped by 9 bases and J by 6 bases; unmatched bases: 5. The CDR3 coding sequence is TGTGCCAGCTCCGGGACAGGGGGCTCTGAAGCTTTCTTT. It is translated as CASSGTGGSEAFF.

The chain recombines TRBV7-9 with TRBJ2-3; D possibly matches TRBD1 or TRBD2 (5 bases each). The ends were cut back, 5 bases at V and 4 bases at J, with 13 bases in the middle. The germline V gene has CDR1 SEHNR and CDR2 FQNEAQ (reference sequence). CDR3 length: 14 amino acids. The CDR3 bases are TGTGCCAGCAGCACCGGGACCGGACCAGATACGCAGTATTTT. Residues: CASSTGTGPDTQYF.

The chain carries TRBV6-2 or TRBV6-3 and TRBJ2-5; D gene uncertain. This CDR3 is 14 amino acids long. CDR1 is MNHEY, CDR2 SVGEGT, per germline. The germline V and J ends were trimmed by 2 bases and 1 base, with 8 bases remaining between them. As DNA, the CDR3 is TGTGCCAGCAGTTACGCTGGCAGCCAAGAGACCCAGTACTTC. Encoded protein: CASSYAGSQETQYF.

This clonotype was seen a few times. V is TRBV29-1 and J is TRBJ2-5, with no clear D. The CDR3 sequence is 11 residues long. Germline V gives CDR1 SQVTM, CDR2 ANQGSEA. The germline V and J ends were trimmed by 3 bases and 7 bases, with 9 bases remaining between them. The CDR3 nucleotides read TGCAGCGTTGAGGTGGTGCGGACCCAGTACTTC. Translated: CSVEVVRTQYF.

This clonotype showed up just a few times. The chain employs TRBV5-1 and TRBJ2-2; 8 nucleotides line up with TRBD1. Germline trimming cut 3 bases from V and 6 bases from J; bases unmatched to any gene: 7. This CDR3 spans 15 amino acids. Germline CDR1 SGHRS, CDR2 YFSETQ. The CDR3 DNA reads as TGCGCCAGCAGCTCCTCAGGGGGCGCCGCCGGGGAGCTGTTTTTT. Amino acids: CASSSSGGAAGELFF.

The V call is TRBV18, the J call TRBJ2-3; 8 bases match TRBD1. This CDR3 comprises 16 residues. CDR1 and CDR2 (germline): KGHSH, LQKENI. V was clipped by 0 bases and J by 1 base; unmatched bases: 3. The CDR3 here is CASSPPTGGGTDTQYF. The CDR3 DNA reads as TGTGCCAGCTCACCACCTACAGGGGGAGGCACAGATACGCAGTATTTT.

The chain joins TRBV7-2 to TRBJ2-3; 9 positions agree with TRBD2. Germline lookup yields CDR1 SGHTA and CDR2 FQGNSA. J was trimmed by 3 bases and V by 5 bases; bases with no gene match: 18. CDR3 length: 19 residues. CDR3 in DNA: TGTGCCAGCAGCCCTACGGCGGTGCGGGGGGGCGAAGCGACAGATACGCAGTATTTT. This gives the protein CASSPTAVRGGEATDTQYF.

Only a few counts were recorded for this clonotype. This chain joins TRBV30 and TRBJ1-2; D is ambiguous. The CDR3 is 12 amino acids. The V end was cut by 2 bases, the J end by 4 bases, with 8 bases between. Germline V gene data show CDR1 as GTSNPN and CDR2 as SVGIG (reference sequence). The CDR3 here is CAWSTSGYGYTF. For the CDR3, the DNA is TGTGCCTGGAGTACCTCGGGCTATGGCTACACCTTC.

The sample holds a few counts of this clonotype. The chain links TRBV7-9 to TRBJ2-5; the D gene is possibly TRBD2 (6 bases). The CDR3 contains 14 residues. CDR1 is SEHNR and CDR2 is FQNEAQ in the germline V gene (reference sequence). V lost 4 bases to trimming and J lost 1 base, with 10 bases between them. CDR3: CASSSDYSQETQYF. The CDR3 DNA is TGTGCCAGCAGCTCGGACTATTCCCAAGAGACCCAGTACTTC.

This chain joins TRBV13 and TRBJ1-2; unclear D gene. Per germline, CDR1 PRHDT and CDR2 FYEKMQ (reference sequence). The CDR3 contains 12 residues. Trimming pared 3 bases from V and 9 bases from J, leaving 11 bases between. CDR3 coding DNA: TGTGCCAGCAGCTTGAACAAAAATCGCTACACCTTC. It codes for CASSLNKNRYTF.

In its sample, this clonotype was seen a few times. The chain carries TRBV7-2 and TRBJ1-2; TRBD1 is a possible D gene (6 bases). Trimming removed 2 bases at V and 4 bases at J, with 17 bases between. CDR1 SGHTA and CDR2 FQGNSA come from the germline V gene. This CDR3 contains 16 residues. CDR3 bases: TGTGCCAGCAGCTTAAGCGGGACACCCGGCAGCTATGGCTACACCTTC. Protein: CASSLSGTPGSYGYTF. Filled out from reference TRBV7-2 and TRBJ1-2, the complete variable domain reads GAGVSQSPSNKVTEKGKDVELRCDPISGHTALYWYRQSLGQGLEFLIYFQGNSAPDKSGLPSDRFSAERTGGSVSTLTIQRTQQEDSAVYLCASSLSGTPGSYGYTFGSGTRLTVV.

This clonotype was counted between two and nine times. This chain links TRBV11-3 with TRBJ2-1; 8 positions match TRBD2. CDR1 SGHNT and CDR2 YENEEA come from the germline V gene. V was clipped by 5 bases and J by 1 base; unmatched bases: 10. CDR3 length equals 17 residues. CDR3 loop: CASSPRGGGRSYNEQFF. In DNA form, the CDR3 reads TGTGCCAGCAGCCCTCGGGGAGGCGGGAGGTCCTACAATGAGCAGTTCTTC.

The V gene is TRBV6-2 or TRBV6-3, the J gene TRBJ2-1; TRBD2 might be the D (5 bases). This CDR3 is built from 16 residues. Looked up from germline, CDR1 is MNHEY and CDR2 is SVGEGT. Trimming cost V 5 bases and J 1 base, with 15 bases left between them. The CDR3 bases are TGTGCCAGCAGTCGACCCAGGCCGGGGTCCTACAATGAGCAGTTCTTC. Its translation: CASSRPRPGSYNEQFF.

The J gene is TRBJ2-7, the V gene TRBV18; D is ambiguous. Trimming removed 3 bases at V and 0 bases at J, with 12 bases between. Germline V gene data show CDR1 as KGHSH and CDR2 as LQKENI. The CDR3 length is 15 residues. The chain's CDR3 is CASSPSGHSSYEQYF. Here the CDR3 DNA reads TGTGCCAGCTCACCTTCCGGGCATAGCTCCTACGAGCAGTACTTC.

This clonotype was counted between two and nine times. The chain has TRBV20-1 and TRBJ2-7; 12 bases map to TRBD2. CDR1 and CDR2 from the germline V gene are DFQATT and SNEGSKA (reference sequence). V shed 0 bases, J shed 4 bases, and the junction held 7 bases outside the gene matches. CDR3 length: 16 residues. CDR3 loop: CSARDVLAGGGYEQYF. The CDR3 region has the DNA TGCAGTGCTAGAGATGTACTAGCGGGGGGAGGATACGAGCAGTACTTC.

The rearrangement joins TRBV20-1 to TRBJ1-2; D is unresolved. Trimming took 0 bases from V and 0 from J, leaving 8 bases between them. Germline V CDR1 and CDR2: DFQATT, SNEGSKA (reference sequence). The CDR3 spans 14 residues. CDR3 sequence: CSARDRSTNYGYTF. The DNA for the CDR3 is TGCAGTGCTAGAGATCGATCCACTAACTATGGCTACACCTTC.

This clonotype turned up a few times. The rearrangement joins TRBV5-1 to TRBJ1-3; D call uncertain. CDR1 and CDR2 (germline): SGHRS, YFSETQ. The CDR3 is made up of 18 amino acids. Trimming stripped 5 bases from V and 0 bases from J, with 21 bases between. The CDR3 DNA follows: TGCGCCAGCAGACGTCGACCGGGCCCCCAGGTCTCTGGAAACACCATATATTTT. This sequence encodes CASRRRPGPQVSGNTIYF.